These T cell receptor beta chains were read from a single sample in a study of cytomegalovirus exposure and HLA in healthy donors. The repertoire was sequenced with immunoSEQ multiplex PCR; TCRdb's copy has only in-frame clones and lacks some. Its table lists around 200,000 clones. Source material: PBMCs. All receptors derive from a woman aged 30 to 39 in good health and CMV-seropositive. Each CDR3 is given without its conserved first and last residue. Each record gives: J gene, V gene, CDR3 protein.

TRBJ2-7	TRBV10-3	AISETLGTSGRAGYEQY
TRBJ1-1	TRBV29-1	SVGITLNAEAF
TRBJ1-1	TRBV6-6	ASSDKGRSTEAF
TRBJ2-7	TRBV10-2	ASSDSSSYEQY
TRBJ1-5	TRBV28	ASSPIGVSNQPQH
TRBJ2-7	TRBV5-6	ASSLEIRVGYEQY
TRBJ2-1	TRBV10-3	ATLGGSYNEQF
TRBJ2-6	TRBV28	ASSARTGRKAGANVLT
TRBJ1-1	TRBV10-3	AISGDREADTEAF
TRBJ1-5	TRBV4-1	ASSQDWGQGGYQPQH
TRBJ1-1	TRBV10-3	AISDLGRNVRGTEAF
TRBJ1-2	TRBV11-2	ASSLMDREGYGYT
TRBJ1-1	TRBV4-2	ASSQVGGTEAF